One T cell receptor beta chain is described in this entry. Its matching antigen is unknown. These data originate in a study of cytomegalovirus exposure and HLA in healthy donors. Study in general: Earlier results showed 117 million unique TCR beta sequences derived from approximately 180 million T cells. Membership in the Caucasian-associated ancestry cluster was found for about four fifths of nearly 400 genotyped donors. General study results and limits: Links to common viral pathogens appeared, in a later analysis, for several of the most significant clusters.

PCR amplification relied on 60 Vbeta primers (plus 13 Jbeta primers). Sequencing used immunoSEQ multiplex PCR; TCRdb keeps in-frame clones, though not all of them. In the table there are about 170,000 clones, 82% of which are singletons. This CDR3 contains 14 residues. CDR1 is KGHSH and CDR2 is LQKENI in the germline V gene. V was shortened by 3 bases and J by 6 bases, with 11 bases between the two germline ends. Healthy bone marrow donors supplied every sample. Sequencing was performed on PBMCs. The V call is TRBV18, the J call TRBJ2-2; D remains unclear. This clonotype was sampled from a girl between 10 and 17 years old in good health and CMV-seropositive. This CDR3 is CASSPGDWAGELFF. The CDR3 DNA reads TGTGCCAGCTCACCCGGAGACTGGGCCGGGGAGCTGTTTTTT.